Presented here are 17 T cell receptor beta chains from one specimen sequenced in a study of identical twins. TCRdb re-analysed the 5' RACE reads in MiXCR, keeping a single row per CDR3 protein. The data contain fewer than 250,000 distinct CDR3 sequences, 7.5% of them singletons. The same data also contributed to another study, on yellow fever vaccine responses in identical twins.

The sequenced material came from CD8+ T cells sorted from blood. All receptors derive from a woman between 18 and 30 years old in good health.

This clonotype was observed many times. The chain carries TRBV5-1 and TRBJ2-5; TRBD2 agrees at 12 bases. V gave up 4 bases and J gave up 0 bases; unmatched junction bases: 10. Germline values: CDR1 SGHRS, CDR2 YFSETQ. CDR3 length: 18 amino acids. CDR3: CASSLSTSGRGYQETQYF. CDR3 nucleotides: TGCGCCAGCAGCCTGTCGACTAGCGGGAGAGGGTACCAAGAGACCCAGTACTTC.

This clonotype was observed a handful of times. The chain couples TRBV7-8 to TRBJ2-1, with a weak D call TRBD1 (5 bases). Between the trimmed V and J ends, which lost 5 bases and 0 bases, there was a span of 14 bases. This CDR3 has 16 amino acids. CDR1 and CDR2 from the germline V gene are SGHVS and FQNEAQ. The chain's CDR3 is CASSNHRSSSYNEQFF. CDR3 DNA: TGTGCCAGCAGCAACCACAGGTCGAGCTCCTACAATGAGCAGTTCTTC.

This rearrangement joins TRBV27 to TRBJ1-5; TRBD1 might be the D (6 bases). CDR3 length: 14 amino acids. Looked up from germline, CDR1 is MNHEY and CDR2 is SMNVEV (reference sequence). Trimming removed 3 bases at V and 7 bases at J, with 13 bases between. The CDR3 region is CASSFGGRSQPQHF. In nucleotides, the CDR3 is TGTGCCAGCAGTTTTGGGGGGCGTAGCCAGCCCCAGCATTTT.

The sample holds a few counts of this clonotype. This chain uses TRBV7-9 with TRBJ2-7, with D perhaps matching TRBD1 or TRBD2 (7 bases each). V gave up 5 bases and J gave up 6 bases, with 11 bases separating them. The CDR3 totals 12 residues. Germline values: CDR1 SEHNR, CDR2 FQNEAQ (reference sequence). In DNA form, the CDR3 reads TGTGCCAGCAGCCAGGGGGGGTTCGAGCAGTACGTC. Amino acids: CASSQGGFEQYV.

In this sample, this clonotype turned up many times. The rearrangement joins TRBV7-8 to TRBJ2-7; tentative D call: TRBD1 (6 bases). Germline CDR1 and CDR2: SGHVS and FQNEAQ. This CDR3 is 15 amino acids long. Deletions cut 1 base from V and 4 bases from J, with 14 bases between. CDR3 in DNA: TGTGCCAGCAGCTTAGGGGCAGGGGTTCGGTACGAGCAGTACTTC. As protein: CASSLGAGVRYEQYF.

This clonotype was observed many times. CDR3 nucleotides: TGTGCCAGCAGTGAAGCGGGAGGGAGCTCCTACAATGAGCAGTTCTTC. It is translated as CASSEAGGSSYNEQFF. The chain couples TRBV2 to TRBJ2-1, with TRBD2 matching over 7 bases. From germline, CDR1 is SNHLY and CDR2 FYNNEI. V was clipped by 0 bases and J by 0 bases; unmatched bases: 2. This CDR3 spans 16 amino acids.

The V gene is TRBV4-1, the J gene TRBJ1-1; 11 bases agree with TRBD1. The CDR3 runs to 18 residues. Per the germline V gene, CDR1 is MGHRA and CDR2 is YSYEKL. The ends lost 4 bases at V and 6 bases at J; junction bases unmatched: 16. The CDR3 spells CASSPPTTSGTGGPEAFF. For the CDR3, the DNA is TGCGCCAGCAGCCCACCTACTACATCCGGGACAGGGGGTCCTGAAGCTTTCTTT.

Ten or more counts support this clonotype. The rearrangement links TRBV12-3 or TRBV12-4 to TRBJ2-1, with 7 bases matching TRBD2. The trim removed 8 bases at V and 4 bases at J, leaving 14 bases unmatched. The CDR3 has 16 amino acids. CDR3 DNA: TGTGCCAGCGGGGAAGTGGTAGCGGGTTGGTACAATGAGCAGTTCTTC. It is translated as CASGEVVAGWYNEQFF.

The rearrangement uses TRBV6-4 and TRBJ1-2; TRBD1 matches 7 bases. Germline-derived CDR1 and CDR2 are MRHNA and SNTAGT. The CDR3 contains 16 residues. V lost 0 bases, J lost 5 bases, and 9 bases stayed unmatched. Written as DNA, the CDR3 is TGTGCCAGCAGTGACTCGATGGAGGGGGCACGGTATGGCTACACCTTC. Encoded protein: CASSDSMEGARYGYTF.

This chain connects TRBV7-3 to TRBJ1-1; a weak D match, TRBD1 (6 bases). This CDR3 contains 15 residues. Germline CDR1 and CDR2: SGHTA and FQGTGA. Trimming removed 0 bases from V and 1 base from J, with 9 bases in between. This chain's CDR3 is CASSLTGGQNTEAFF. The CDR3 coding sequence is TGTGCCAGCAGCTTAACGGGGGGGCAGAACACTGAAGCTTTCTTT.

The DNA for the CDR3 is TGCGCCAGCAGCTTGGGGGACAGGGGTTTTAGCGGGCATTACAATGAGCAGTTCTTC. As protein: CASSLGDRGFSGHYNEQFF. V gene TRBV5-1 combines with J gene TRBJ2-1; 10 positions match TRBD1. Trimming cost V 0 bases and J 4 bases; bases outside gene matches: 13. The CDR3 runs to 19 residues. CDR1 and CDR2 from the germline V gene are SGHRS and YFSETQ.

The chain combines TRBV12-3 or TRBV12-4 with TRBJ2-2; TRBD2 is a possible D gene (6 bases). This CDR3 is 14 amino acids long. V dropped 3 bases and J dropped 6 bases, with 11 bases sitting between them. In DNA form, the CDR3 reads TGTGCCAGCAGTTTGGAGGGGATAGCCGGGGAGCTGTTTTTT. It is translated as CASSLEGIAGELFF.

This chain connects TRBV27 to TRBJ2-1; D possibly matches TRBD1 or TRBD2 (6 bases each). Trimming took off 2 bases at V and 0 bases at J, with 17 bases between the two ends. The germline CDR1 and CDR2 sequences are MNHEY and SMNVEV (reference sequence). The CDR3 length is 18 residues. In DNA form, the CDR3 reads TGTGCCAGCAGTTTAGGTACCGAGGGGGGACACTCCTACAATGAGCAGTTCTTC. The encoded protein is CASSLGTEGGHSYNEQFF.

The V and J genes are TRBV12-3 or TRBV12-4 and TRBJ2-1; 10 bases agree with TRBD2. The CDR3 contains 19 residues. V lost 5 bases and J lost 4; bases outside the gene matches: 17. This CDR3 reads CASSPSDFAGLATYNEQFF. The CDR3 DNA reads TGTGCCAGCAGTCCGTCGGATTTCGCGGGACTAGCGACTTACAATGAGCAGTTCTTC.

The chain is built from TRBV27 and TRBJ2-3; 10 nucleotides line up with TRBD2. Losses at the gene ends were 0 bases for V and 4 bases for J; bases not matched to a gene: 4. Germline loops: CDR1 MNHEY, CDR2 SMNVEV (reference sequence). The CDR3 has 16 residues. The CDR3 DNA reads as TGTGCCAGCAGTTTATCGCTAGCGGGAGAGGCAGATACGCAGTATTTT. This sequence encodes CASSLSLAGEADTQYF.

This clonotype came up a few times. The chain employs TRBV6-1 and TRBJ2-5; 7 bases map to TRBD2. Losses at the gene ends were 7 bases for V and 5 bases for J; bases not matched to a gene: 13. The V gene's germline CDR1 is MNHNS and CDR2 SASEGT. The CDR3 length is 15 residues. The CDR3 nucleotides read TGTGCCAGCAATAGCTTGGGAGGGGAGGTGGAGACCCAGTACTTC. Translation gives CASNSLGGEVETQYF.

The genes are TRBV3-1 and TRBJ2-2; possible D gene TRBD1, 5 bases. This CDR3 region has 17 residues. Germline CDR1 LGHDT, CDR2 YNNKEL (reference sequence). The germline V and J ends were trimmed by 0 bases and 1 base, with 12 bases remaining between them. CDR3: CASSQDGADMNTGELFF. The CDR3 DNA is TGTGCCAGCAGCCAAGATGGGGCAGATATGAACACCGGGGAGCTGTTTTTT. Full variable domain (outside the CDR3, taken from reference TRBV3-1 and TRBJ2-2): DTAVSQTPKYLVTQMGNDKSIKCEQNLGHDTMYWYKQDSKKFLKIMFSYNNKELIINETVPNRFSPKSPDKAHLNLHINSLELGDSAVYFCASSQDGADMNTGELFFGEGSRLTVL.